A selection of T cell receptor beta chains follows, all from one sample in a study of T-cell memory formation after mild COVID-19. TCRdb redid the calling of the 5' RACE reads with MiXCR, one entry per CDR3 protein. The repertoire holds tens of thousands of distinct CDR3 sequences, with more than 20% as singletons. Material: PBMCs or a T cell subset sorted from them (not recorded which). Receptor source: a man between 18 and 29 years old who had mild COVID-19 (a few samples of this study predate the infection). Cell type and time point are not known. The CDR3 runs from the conserved cysteine through the conserved F or W. The order of the fields is V gene, clone size, J gene, D gene, CDR3 protein, CDR3 DNA. A D gene is named only where the DNA matches it firmly. Some rows have no size entry. The others give once, few or many, or a class for an expanded clone.

>TRBV13|.|TRBJ2-7|.
CASSGGHVGYYEQYF
TGTGCCAGCAGCGGAGGACATGTAGGGTACTACGAGCAGTACTTC
>TRBV7-2|.|TRBJ2-1|TRBD2
CASSLGTRRTSPYNEQFF
TGTGCCAGCAGCTTAGGCACCCGACGGACTAGCCCCTACAATGAGCAGTTCTTC
>TRBV7-9|.|TRBJ1-1|.
CASTPTPGMTVNTEAFF
TGTGCCAGTACACCGACTCCCGGAATGACAGTGAACACTGAAGCTTTCTTT
>TRBV20-1|.|TRBJ1-5|.
CSVGSADSNQPQHF
TGCAGTGTCGGGAGCGCTGATAGCAATCAGCCCCAGCATTTT
>TRBV29-1|many|TRBJ2-1|.
CSVERGMVHNEQFF
TGCAGCGTTGAAAGAGGGATGGTTCACAATGAGCAGTTCTTC
>TRBV29-1|.|TRBJ1-2|TRBD1
CSVSTGAYGYTF
TGCAGCGTTTCGACAGGGGCATATGGCTACACCTTC
>TRBV4-3|many|TRBJ1-1|TRBD1
CASSPDRGKPEAFF
TGCGCCAGCAGCCCGGACAGGGGAAAACCTGAAGCTTTCTTT
>TRBV7-2|.|TRBJ2-3|.
CASSSGGADTQYF
TGTGCCAGCAGCTCAGGGGGGGCAGATACGCAGTATTTT
>TRBV10-2|few|TRBJ2-1|.
CASSESLIQGNSYNEQFF
TGCGCCAGCAGTGAGTCGCTCATACAGGGCAACTCCTACAATGAGCAGTTCTTC
>TRBV5-1|.|TRBJ2-7|TRBD1
CASSLERGREQYF
TGCGCCAGCAGCTTGGAAAGGGGGCGCGAGCAGTACTTC
>TRBV5-1|few|TRBJ2-1|.
CASSLEPLAALPEQFF
TGCGCCAGCAGCTTGGAACCTTTAGCAGCGCTGCCAGAGCAGTTCTTC
>TRBV20-1|few|TRBJ1-2|.
CSARDIPQGGGYTF
TGCAGTGCTAGAGATATCCCGCAGGGTGGAGGCTACACCTTC
>TRBV15|few|TRBJ2-3|.
CATSRNRHGMADTQYF
TGTGCCACCAGCCGAAACAGGCATGGAATGGCAGATACGCAGTATTTT
>TRBV30|few|TRBJ2-7|TRBD1
CAWSSDRYEQYF
TGTGCCTGGAGTTCGGACAGGTACGAGCAGTACTTC
>TRBV11-2|few|TRBJ2-7|TRBD2
CASSSSLAGEYEQYF
TGTGCCAGCAGCTCGTCCCTAGCGGGGGAGTACGAGCAGTACTTC
>TRBV20-1|.|TRBJ2-1|.
CSARGYRDTYNEQFF
TGCAGTGCTAGAGGGTACAGGGATACCTACAATGAGCAGTTCTTC
>TRBV28|.|TRBJ2-5|.
CASSLDSQETQYF
TGTGCCAGCAGTTTGGACAGCCAAGAGACCCAGTACTTC
>TRBV4-3|.|TRBJ2-7|.
CASSQVQRGEQYF
TGCGCCAGCAGCCAAGTGCAGAGGGGCGAGCAGTACTTC
>TRBV6-5|many|TRBJ1-2|.
CASRPSGGDGYTF
TGTGCCAGCAGGCCTTCCGGTGGGGATGGCTACACCTTC
>TRBV11-2|.|TRBJ2-3|.
CASSLDGWRGLGTDTQYF
TGTGCCAGCAGCTTAGATGGGTGGCGGGGACTCGGCACAGATACGCAGTATTTT
>TRBV4-1|few|TRBJ1-2|.
CASSQVRSSNYGYTF
TGCGCCAGCAGCCAAGTTCGATCTTCTAACTATGGCTACACCTTC
>TRBV4-1|few|TRBJ2-5|TRBD1
CASSPGQGVETQYF
TGCGCCAGCAGCCCCGGACAGGGGGTAGAGACCCAGTACTTC
>TRBV3-1|few|TRBJ1-4|.
CASSQESTAPGKLFF
TGTGCCAGCAGCCAAGAATCGACAGCTCCCGGAAAACTGTTTTTT
>TRBV4-3|few|TRBJ2-5|.
CASSQVQGSWAQYF
TGCGCCAGCAGCCAAGTACAGGGTTCGTGGGCCCAGTACTTC
>TRBV7-8|.|TRBJ1-2|.
CASSHWRQASYGYTF
TGTGCCAGCAGCCACTGGCGGCAGGCTAGTTACGGCTACACCTTC
>TRBV6-2/TRBV6-3|few|TRBJ1-4|.
CASSQGFGTNEKLFF
TGTGCCAGCAGCCAGGGGTTTGGCACTAATGAAAAACTGTTTTTT
>TRBV7-9|.|TRBJ2-5|TRBD2
CASSTGTSGEETQYF
TGTGCCAGCAGCACGGGGACTAGCGGCGAAGAGACCCAGTACTTC
>TRBV29-1|once|TRBJ1-3|.
CSGLIGGNTIYF
TGCAGCGGCCTCATTGGGGGAAACACCATATATTTT
>TRBV7-3|few|TRBJ2-5|.
CASSLTVSETQYF
TGTGCCAGCAGCTTAACTGTATCGGAGACCCAGTACTTC
>TRBV5-6|.|TRBJ2-3|.
CASQVNGNDSSTDTQYF
TGTGCCAGCCAAGTGAATGGCAACGACAGTAGCACAGATACGCAGTATTTT
>TRBV6-5|.|TRBJ2-2|TRBD1
CASSYSSDRGTGELFF
TGTGCCAGCAGTTACTCGTCGGACAGGGGAACCGGGGAGCTGTTTTTT
>TRBV20-1|few|TRBJ2-2|TRBD1
CSARDRTPRGPGELFF
TGCAGTGCTAGAGATAGGACTCCAAGGGGGCCGGGGGAGCTGTTTTTT
>TRBV7-8|.|TRBJ1-1|.
CASSPERGSAEAFF
TGTGCCAGCAGCCCAGAAAGGGGGTCGGCTGAAGCTTTCTTT
>TRBV11-2|.|TRBJ2-1|TRBD2
CASSPTEAGGEQFF
TGTGCCAGCAGCCCCACTGAGGCGGGGGGGGAGCAGTTCTTC
>TRBV7-2|many|TRBJ2-3|.
CASSYPVGADTQYF
TGTGCCAGCAGTTACCCTGTCGGGGCAGATACGCAGTATTTT
>TRBV20-1|.|TRBJ1-1|.
CSALDGGTEAFF
TGCAGTGCTTTGGACGGGGGAACTGAAGCTTTCTTT
>TRBV3-1|.|TRBJ1-5|.
CASSGRGEDSNQPQHF
TGTGCCAGCAGCGGAAGAGGCGAGGATAGCAATCAGCCCCAGCATTTT
>TRBV2|many|TRBJ2-3|.
CASSWSPSTDTQYF
TGTGCCAGCAGTTGGTCCCCTAGCACAGATACGCAGTATTTT
>TRBV7-9|few|TRBJ2-7|TRBD1
CASSGTGQIIYEQYF
TGTGCCAGCAGCGGTACGGGACAGATAATCTACGAGCAGTACTTC
>TRBV7-7|.|TRBJ1-4|TRBD1
CASSVTGATNEKLFF
TGTGCCAGCAGCGTAACAGGGGCAACTAATGAAAAACTGTTTTTT
>TRBV7-6|.|TRBJ2-1|TRBD1
CASSLQDRVNEQFF
TGTGCCAGCAGCCTCCAGGACAGGGTAAATGAGCAGTTCTTC
>TRBV29-1|once|TRBJ2-2|.
CSVEMIPGELFF
TGCAGCGTTGAAATGATTCCCGGGGAGCTGTTTTTT
>TRBV7-6|.|TRBJ2-7|.
CASSPPGGGGYEQYF
TGTGCCAGCAGCCCGCCCGGGGGAGGGGGCTACGAGCAGTACTTC
>TRBV3-1|.|TRBJ2-7|.
CASSPGTGLGEQYF
TGTGCCAGCAGCCCCGGGACCGGTTTGGGAGAGCAGTACTTC
>TRBV24-1|.|TRBJ2-1|.
CATSGGAYNEQFF
TGTGCCACCAGCGGGGGAGCCTACAATGAGCAGTTCTTC
>TRBV6-1|few|TRBJ1-1|.
CASSEARGGAEAFF
TGTGCCAGCAGTGAAGCCCGCGGGGGGGCTGAAGCTTTCTTT
>TRBV4-1|few|TRBJ1-2|.
CASSQEGKANYGYTF
TGCGCCAGCAGCCAAGAAGGGAAAGCTAACTATGGCTACACCTTC
>TRBV4-2|few|TRBJ1-4|.
CASSQEGAGRDEKLFF
TGTGCCAGCAGCCAAGAAGGGGCAGGGCGGGATGAAAAACTGTTTTTT
>TRBV5-6|few|TRBJ1-4|.
CASSFGGNEKLFF
TGTGCCAGCAGCTTCGGCGGGAATGAAAAACTGTTTTTT
>TRBV7-9|.|TRBJ2-1|.
CASSVARRDPNEQFF
TGTGCCAGCAGCGTAGCCCGTCGGGATCCCAATGAGCAGTTCTTC
>TRBV4-1|few|TRBJ2-3|TRBD2
CASSLLAGGPDTQYF
TGCGCCAGCAGCCTCCTAGCGGGGGGGCCAGATACGCAGTATTTT
>TRBV7-9|once|TRBJ2-3|.
CASSLASMDTQYF
TGTGCCAGCAGCTTAGCGTCGATGGATACGCAGTATTTT
>TRBV10-3|.|TRBJ1-1|TRBD1
CAIDRGANTEAFF
TGTGCCATCGACAGGGGGGCGAACACTGAAGCTTTCTTT
>TRBV7-2|.|TRBJ2-2|.
CASSLWGAVAGELFF
TGTGCCAGCAGCTTATGGGGGGCGGTAGCCGGGGAGCTGTTTTTT
>TRBV6-6|few|TRBJ2-3|.
CASITPGAGTDTQYF
TGTGCCAGCATTACACCGGGGGCAGGAACAGATACGCAGTATTTT